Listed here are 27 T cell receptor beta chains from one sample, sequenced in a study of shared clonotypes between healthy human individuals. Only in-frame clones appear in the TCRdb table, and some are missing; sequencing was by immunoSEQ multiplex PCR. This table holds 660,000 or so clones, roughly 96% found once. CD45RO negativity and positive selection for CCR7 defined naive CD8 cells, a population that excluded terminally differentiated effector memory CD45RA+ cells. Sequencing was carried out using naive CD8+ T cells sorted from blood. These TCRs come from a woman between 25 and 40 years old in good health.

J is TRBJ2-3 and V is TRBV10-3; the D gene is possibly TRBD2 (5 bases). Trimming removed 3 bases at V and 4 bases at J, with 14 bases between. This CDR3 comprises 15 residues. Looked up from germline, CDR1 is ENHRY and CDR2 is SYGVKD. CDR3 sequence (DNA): TGTGCCATCAGTGATACTACTGAGGGCCCAGATACGCAGTATTTT. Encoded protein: CAISDTTEGPDTQYF.

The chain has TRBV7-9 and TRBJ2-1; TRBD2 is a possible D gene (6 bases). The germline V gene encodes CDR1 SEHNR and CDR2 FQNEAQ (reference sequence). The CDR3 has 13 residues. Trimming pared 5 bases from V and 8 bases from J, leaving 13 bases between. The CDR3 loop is CASSPDGGDEQFF. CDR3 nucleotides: TGTGCCAGCAGCCCGGACGGCGGGGATGAGCAGTTCTTC.

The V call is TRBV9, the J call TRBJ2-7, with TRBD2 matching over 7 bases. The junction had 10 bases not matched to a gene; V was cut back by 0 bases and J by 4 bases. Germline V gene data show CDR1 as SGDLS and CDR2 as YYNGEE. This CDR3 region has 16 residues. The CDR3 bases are TGTGCCAGCAGCGTAGGTCACGAGCGGGACGTTTACGAGCAGTACTTC. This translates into CASSVGHERDVYEQYF.

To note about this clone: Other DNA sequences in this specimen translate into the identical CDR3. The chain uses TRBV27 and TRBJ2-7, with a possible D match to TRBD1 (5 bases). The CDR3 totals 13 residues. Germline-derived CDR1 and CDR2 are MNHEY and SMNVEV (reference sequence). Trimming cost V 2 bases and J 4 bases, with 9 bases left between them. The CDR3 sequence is CASSLGPGYEQYF. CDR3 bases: TGTGCCAGCAGTTTAGGGCCAGGGTACGAGCAGTACTTC.

The CDR3 sequence: CASSAQGDTEAFF. The CDR3 region has the DNA TGTGCCAGCAGCGCACAGGGGGACACTGAAGCTTTCTTT. The chain couples TRBV9 to TRBJ1-1; 8 bases align to TRBD1. CDR3 length: 13 amino acids. CDR1 is SGDLS, CDR2 YYNGEE, per germline. Germline trimming cut 3 bases from V and 3 bases from J; bases unmatched to any gene: 1.

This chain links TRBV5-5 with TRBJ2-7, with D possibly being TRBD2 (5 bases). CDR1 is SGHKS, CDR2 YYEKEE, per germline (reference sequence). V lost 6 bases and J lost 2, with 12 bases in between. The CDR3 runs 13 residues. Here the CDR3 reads CASTFPGAYEQYF. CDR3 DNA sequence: TGTGCCAGCACCTTCCCCGGGGCCTACGAGCAGTACTTC. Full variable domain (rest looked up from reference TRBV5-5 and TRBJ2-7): DAGVTQSPTHLIKTRGQQVTLRCSPISGHKSVSWYQQVLGQGPQFIFQYYEKEERGRGNFPDRFSARQFPNYSSELNVNALLLGDSALYLCASTFPGAYEQYFGPGTRLTVT.

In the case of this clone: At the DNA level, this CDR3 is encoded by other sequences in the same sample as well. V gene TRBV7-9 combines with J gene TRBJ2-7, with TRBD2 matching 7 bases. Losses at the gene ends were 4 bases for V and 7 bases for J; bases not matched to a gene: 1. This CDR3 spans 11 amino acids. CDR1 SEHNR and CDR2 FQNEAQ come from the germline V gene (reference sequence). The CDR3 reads CASSWGGEQYF. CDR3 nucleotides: TGTGCCAGCAGCTGGGGGGGTGAGCAGTACTTC.

The CDR3 nucleotides are TGTGCCAGCAGTCGGGGGTCGGGGACTGAAGCTTTCTTT. Amino acid sequence: CASSRGSGTEAFF. This chain connects TRBV2 to TRBJ1-1; D is possibly TRBD1 (5 bases). The V and J ends lost 5 bases and 5 bases respectively, with 12 bases between them. The V gene's germline CDR1 is SNHLY and CDR2 FYNNEI. CDR3 length: 13 amino acids.

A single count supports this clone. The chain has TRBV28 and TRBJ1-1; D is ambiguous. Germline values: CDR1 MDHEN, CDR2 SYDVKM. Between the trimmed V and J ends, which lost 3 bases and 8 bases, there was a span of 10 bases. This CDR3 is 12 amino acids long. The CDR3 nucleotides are TGTGCCAGCAGTTTGGATAGGGCCGAAGCTTTCTTT. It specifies CASSLDRAEAFF.

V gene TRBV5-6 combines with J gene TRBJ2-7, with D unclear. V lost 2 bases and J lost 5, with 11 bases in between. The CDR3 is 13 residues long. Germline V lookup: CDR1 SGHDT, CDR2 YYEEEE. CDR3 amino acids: CASSFGSVHEQYF. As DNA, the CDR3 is TGTGCCAGCAGCTTTGGGTCTGTCCACGAGCAGTACTTC.

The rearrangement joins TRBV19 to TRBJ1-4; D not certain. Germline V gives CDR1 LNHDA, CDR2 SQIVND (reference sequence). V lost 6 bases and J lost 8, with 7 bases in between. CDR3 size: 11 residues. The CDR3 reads CASRVGEKLFF. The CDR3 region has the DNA TGTGCCAGTAGGGTGGGGGAAAAACTGTTTTTT.

CDR3 coding DNA: TGTGCCAGTACGGTGGGGGGGCTGTGGCCCCAGCATTTT. Translating gives CASTVGGLWPQHF. The chain recombines TRBV19 with TRBJ1-5, with D maybe TRBD1 (6 bases). Germline CDR1 and CDR2: LNHDA and SQIVND (reference sequence). V shed 7 bases and J shed 9 bases, with 16 bases lying between them. The CDR3 sequence is 13 residues long. Supplemented by reference TRBV19 and TRBJ1-5, the full variable domain reads DGGITQSPKYLFRKEGQNVTLSCEQNLNHDAMYWYRQDPGQGLRLIYYSQIVNDFQKGDIAEGYSVSREKKESFPLTVTSAQKNPTAFYLCASTVGGLWPQHFGDGTRLSIL.

This chain's CDR3 is CASRVDRGQRENTGELFF. The DNA of the CDR3 is TGTGCCAGCAGAGTGGACAGGGGGCAGCGGGAGAACACCGGGGAGCTGTTTTTT. The chain recombines TRBV21-1 with TRBJ2-2; the listed D gene, TRBD1, was not tested against the DNA. TRBV21-1 is deemed a pseudogene. The CDR3 sequence is 18 residues long.

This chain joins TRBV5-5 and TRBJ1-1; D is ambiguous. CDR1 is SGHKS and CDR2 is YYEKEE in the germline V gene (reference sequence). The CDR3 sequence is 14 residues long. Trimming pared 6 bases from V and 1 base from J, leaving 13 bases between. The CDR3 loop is CASIPLGENTEAFF. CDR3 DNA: TGTGCCAGCATCCCCTTAGGCGAGAACACTGAAGCTTTCTTT.

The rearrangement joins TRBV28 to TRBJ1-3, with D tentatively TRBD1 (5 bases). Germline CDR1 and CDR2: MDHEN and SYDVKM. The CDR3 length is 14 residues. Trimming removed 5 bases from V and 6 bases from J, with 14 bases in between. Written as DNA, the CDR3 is TGTGCCAGCAGTGCAAGGGTTGGGGCAAACACCATATATTTT. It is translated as CASSARVGANTIYF.

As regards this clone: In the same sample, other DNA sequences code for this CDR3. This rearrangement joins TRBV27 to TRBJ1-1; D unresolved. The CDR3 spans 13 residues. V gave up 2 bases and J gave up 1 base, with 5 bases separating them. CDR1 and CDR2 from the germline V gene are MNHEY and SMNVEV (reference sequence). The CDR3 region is CASSLRPNTEAFF. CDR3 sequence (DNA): TGTGCCAGCAGTTTAAGGCCGAACACTGAAGCTTTCTTT.

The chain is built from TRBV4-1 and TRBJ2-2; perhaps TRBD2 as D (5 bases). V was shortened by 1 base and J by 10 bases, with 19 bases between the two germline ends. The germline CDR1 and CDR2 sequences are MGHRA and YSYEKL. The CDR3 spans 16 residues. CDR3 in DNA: TGCGCCAGCAGCCAAGGGGAGCTAGCCCTGGGAGAGGAGCTGTTTTTT. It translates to CASSQGELALGEELFF.

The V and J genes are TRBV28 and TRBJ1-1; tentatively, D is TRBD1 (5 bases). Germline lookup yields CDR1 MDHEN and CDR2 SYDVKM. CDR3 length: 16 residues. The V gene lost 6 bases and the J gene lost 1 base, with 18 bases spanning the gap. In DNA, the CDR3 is TGTGCCAGCAGGATCCAGGGTTACGATGAGAACACTGAAGCTTTCTTT. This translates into CASRIQGYDENTEAFF.

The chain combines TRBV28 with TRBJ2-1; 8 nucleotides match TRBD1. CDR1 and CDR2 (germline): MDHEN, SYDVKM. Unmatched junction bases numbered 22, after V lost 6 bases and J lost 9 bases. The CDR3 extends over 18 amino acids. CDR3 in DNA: TGTGCCAGCAGCCGTGCGGTGCGACAGGGGTTGAAGGGTGGTGAGCAGTTCTTC. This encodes CASSRAVRQGLKGGEQFF.

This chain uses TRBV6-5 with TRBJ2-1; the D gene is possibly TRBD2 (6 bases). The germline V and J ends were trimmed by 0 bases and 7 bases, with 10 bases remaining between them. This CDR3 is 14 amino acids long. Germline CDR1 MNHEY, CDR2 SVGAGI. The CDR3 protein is CASSYSEGENEQFF. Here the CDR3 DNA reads TGTGCCAGCAGTTACTCGGAGGGAGAGAATGAGCAGTTCTTC.

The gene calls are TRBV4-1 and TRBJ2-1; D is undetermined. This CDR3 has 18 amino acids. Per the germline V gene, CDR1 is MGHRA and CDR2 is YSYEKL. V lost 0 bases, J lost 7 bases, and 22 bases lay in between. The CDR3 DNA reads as TGCGCCAGCAGCCAAGATCGGAGTTTTTTTGAAGGGTCTAATGAGCAGTTCTTC. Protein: CASSQDRSFFEGSNEQFF.

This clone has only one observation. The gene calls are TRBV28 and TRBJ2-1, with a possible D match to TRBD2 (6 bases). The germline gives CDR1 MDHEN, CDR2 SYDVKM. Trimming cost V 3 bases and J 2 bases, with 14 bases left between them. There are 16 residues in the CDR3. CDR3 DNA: TGTGCCAGCAGTTTCGGAGGGAGCCTCCCCTACAATGAGCAGTTCTTC. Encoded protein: CASSFGGSLPYNEQFF.

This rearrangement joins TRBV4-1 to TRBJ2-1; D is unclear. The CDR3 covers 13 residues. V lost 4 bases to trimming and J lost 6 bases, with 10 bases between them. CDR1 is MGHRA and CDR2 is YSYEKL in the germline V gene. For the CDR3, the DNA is TGCGCCAGCAGCCCCTCAAAGGCCAATGAGCAGTTCTTC. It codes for CASSPSKANEQFF.

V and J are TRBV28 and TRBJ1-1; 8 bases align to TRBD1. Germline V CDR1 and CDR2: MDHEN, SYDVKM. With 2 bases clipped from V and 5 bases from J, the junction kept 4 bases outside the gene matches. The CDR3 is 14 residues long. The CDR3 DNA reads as TGTGCCAGCAGTTTAGGGCAGGGGGCAACTGAAGCTTTCTTT. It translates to CASSLGQGATEAFF.

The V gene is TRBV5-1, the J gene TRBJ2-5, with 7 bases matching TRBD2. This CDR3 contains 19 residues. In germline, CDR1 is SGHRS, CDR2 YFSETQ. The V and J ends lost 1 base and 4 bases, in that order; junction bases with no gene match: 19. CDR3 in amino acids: CASSLTPDGGREGAETQYF. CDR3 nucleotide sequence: TGCGCCAGCAGCTTGACCCCCGACGGTGGCAGGGAGGGCGCAGAGACCCAGTACTTC.

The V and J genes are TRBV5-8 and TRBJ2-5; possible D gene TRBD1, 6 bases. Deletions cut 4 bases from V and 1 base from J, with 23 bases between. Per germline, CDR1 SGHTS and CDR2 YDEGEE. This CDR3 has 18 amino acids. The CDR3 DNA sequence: TGTGCCAGCAGCGGGCTCGGGACAATAAGTGGTCCCCAAGAGACCCAGTACTTC. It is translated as CASSGLGTISGPQETQYF.

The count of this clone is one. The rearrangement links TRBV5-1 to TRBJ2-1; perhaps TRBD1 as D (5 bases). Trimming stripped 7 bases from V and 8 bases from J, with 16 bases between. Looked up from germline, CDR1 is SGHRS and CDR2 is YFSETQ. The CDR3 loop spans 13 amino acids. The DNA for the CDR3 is TGCGCCAGCGGGGAAGGGGTTGGCTATGAGCAGTTCTTC. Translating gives CASGEGVGYEQFF.